The entry below describes one T cell receptor beta chain. Its target is unknown. The data originate from a study of cytomegalovirus exposure and HLA in healthy donors. Points from the study as a whole: Cytomegalovirus status was reportedly diagnosed by the classifier with high sensitivity and specificity. Rarity held for most TCR sequences, but there were some public TCRs that occurred in many donors. First-cohort TCR clusters tended to co-occur in the 120 or so validation repertoires, a later analysis found.

The donors were in the 120-subject validation cohort, distinct from the roughly 600-subject first cohort. The data were produced by immunoSEQ multiplex PCR, yet TCRdb's version contains in-frame clones alone and is incomplete. The sample consists of about 250,000 clones, about 88% of them appearing once. This CDR3 has 13 amino acids. Germline V CDR1 and CDR2: KGHSH, LQKENI. Trimming stripped 5 bases from V and 2 bases from J, with 8 bases between. Sequenced input: PBMCs. The gene calls are TRBV18 and TRBJ2-3; D not resolved. This clonotype originated in a young man in good health and CMV-seropositive. In DNA form, the CDR3 reads TGTGCCAGCTCAAATACTGCCACAGATACGCAGTATTTT. Its protein product is CASSNTATDTQYF.